Shown below are 10 T cell receptor beta chains from a single sample sequenced in a study of blood T cell repertoires in COVID-19. Profiled with immunoSEQ multiplex PCR; TCRdb holds only in-frame clones, not every one. Seen here are fewer than 90,000 clones, approximately 89% observed once, and the top ten hold over 0.45%. Sequenced material: peripheral blood. These receptors all come from a man aged 60 to 75 with acute or convalescent COVID-19.

The chain uses TRBV6-5 and TRBJ2-4; 11 nucleotides line up with TRBD2. This CDR3 is 13 amino acids long. The ends lost 6 bases at V and 8 bases at J; junction bases unmatched: 3. CDR1 MNHEY and CDR2 SVGAGI come from the germline V gene. The CDR3 spells CASRTSGTDIQYF. CDR3 DNA sequence: TGTGCCAGCAGGACTAGCGGGACTGACATTCAGTACTTC.

This clone was recorded only once. The genes are TRBV9 and TRBJ2-1; 7 bases fit TRBD2. This CDR3 region has 15 residues. Unmatched junction bases numbered 5, after V lost 0 bases and J lost 5 bases. Germline CDR1 SGDLS, CDR2 YYNGEE. In DNA form, the CDR3 reads TGTGCCAGCAGCGTAGGGCGGGAGTGGGACAATGAGCAGTTCTTC. This codes for CASSVGREWDNEQFF.

The rearrangement links TRBV13 to TRBJ2-5; 7 bases match TRBD2. With V trimmed by 4 bases and J by 1 base, 9 bases remained unmatched. In germline, CDR1 is PRHDT, CDR2 FYEKMQ (reference sequence). CDR3 size: 16 residues. In nucleotides, the CDR3 is TGTGCCAGCAGCTCCCAAACGACTAGCATCCAAGAGACCCAGTACTTC. Its protein product is CASSSQTTSIQETQYF. The complete variable domain, with remaining parts taken from reference TRBV13 and TRBJ2-5, reads AAGVIQSPRHLIKEKRETATLKCYPIPRHDTVYWYQQGPGQDPQFLISFYEKMQSDKGSIPDRFSAQQFSDYHSELNMSSLELGDSALYFCASSSQTTSIQETQYFGPGTRLLVL.

In this sample, this clone turned up many times. This CDR3 reads CASRVQGYEQYF. The DNA for the CDR3 is TGTGCCAGCAGGGTACAGGGCTACGAGCAGTACTTC. The chain uses TRBV2 and TRBJ2-7; D might be TRBD1 (6 bases). CDR3 length equals 12 residues. Germline CDR1 SNHLY, CDR2 FYNNEI. With 6 bases removed from V and 3 bases from J, the gap between germline ends came to 9 bases.

The CDR3 DNA is TGTGCCAGCAGTAGGGTACAGGATATCATGAACACTGAAGCTTTCTTT. Translation gives CASSRVQDIMNTEAFF. The chain couples TRBV6-2 or TRBV6-3 to TRBJ1-1, with D tentatively TRBD1 (5 bases). CDR1 is MNHEY, CDR2 SVGEGT, per germline. CDR3 length: 16 residues. V was cut by 5 bases and J by 0 bases, with 16 bases left in between.

This clone was picked up a small number of times. This sequence joins TRBV30 and TRBJ1-2; tentatively, D is TRBD1 (5 bases). The CDR3 contains 12 residues. V dropped 4 bases and J dropped 5 bases, with 11 bases sitting between them. Germline loops: CDR1 GTSNPN, CDR2 SVGIG (reference sequence). CDR3 sequence (DNA): TGTGCCTGGAATGGCGCAGGGTATGGCTACACCTTC. As protein: CAWNGAGYGYTF.

The table lists this clone with a count of one. The genes are TRBV27 and TRBJ2-5; 7 bases map to TRBD1. The trim removed 6 bases at V and 8 bases at J, leaving 9 bases unmatched. The CDR3 runs 13 residues. Germline V gene lookup returns CDR1 MNHEY and CDR2 SMNVEV (reference sequence). The chain's CDR3 is CASRRDREKTQYF. The CDR3, as DNA: TGTGCCAGCAGGAGGGACAGAGAGAAAACCCAGTACTTC.

The V and J genes are TRBV24-1 and TRBJ2-7, with 8 bases lining up with TRBD1. Looked up from germline, CDR1 is KGHDR and CDR2 is SFDVKD. The CDR3 is 17 amino acids. Trimming removed 5 bases from V and 0 bases from J; junction bases left unmatched: 11. CDR3 residues: CATSARPGQGASYEQYF. The DNA of the CDR3 is TGTGCCACCAGTGCCCGCCCGGGGCAGGGGGCCTCCTACGAGCAGTACTTC.

This chain links TRBV19 with TRBJ1-5, with D possibly being TRBD1 (6 bases). V lost 5 bases and J lost 3, with 11 bases in between. The CDR3 runs 14 residues. Germline-derived CDR1 and CDR2 are LNHDA and SQIVND (reference sequence). CDR3 in DNA: TGTGCCAGTAGTGCCGACAGGCCCAATCAGCCCCAGCATTTT. Residues: CASSADRPNQPQHF. Variable domain in full (rest from reference TRBV19 and TRBJ1-5): DGGITQSPKYLFRKEGQNVTLSCEQNLNHDAMYWYRQDPGQGLRLIYYSQIVNDFQKGDIAEGYSVSREKKESFPLTVTSAQKNPTAFYLCASSADRPNQPQHFGDGTRLSIL.

The chain carries TRBV3-1 (or the pseudogene TRBV3-2) and TRBJ1-1; D unclear. V lost 3 bases and J 1 base, leaving 9 bases between the germline ends. The CDR3 spans 14 residues. Germline V gives CDR1 LGHDT, CDR2 YNNKEL (reference sequence). The CDR3 protein is CASSHHRQNTEAFF. In DNA form, the CDR3 reads TGTGCCAGCAGCCATCACAGACAGAACACTGAAGCTTTCTTT.